The T cell receptor beta chain described here comes from a study of monozygotic twins with inflammatory bowel disease. Study-wide points: Fewer shared clonotypes with others were found in IBD patients than in healthy twins, especially with disease activity. A single strong clonotype or signal linked to IBD was not supported.

After re-calling the 5' RACE reads, TCRdb lists one entry per CDR3 protein, DNA absent. The sample shows under 150,000 distinct CDR3 sequences, and roughly 2.5% sits with its ten largest clones. Germline values: CDR1 SGHRS, CDR2 YFSETQ. The CDR3 runs to 14 residues. As regards this clonotype: Its antigen is currently unknown.

Sequencing was performed on blood. The J gene is TRBJ2-1, the V gene TRBV5-1. The source of this sequence is a human donor with ulcerative colitis or Crohn's disease, or a healthy co-twin of an affected twin (not recorded which). This CDR3 reads CASSSDRTYNEQFF.